Below, 11 T cell receptor beta chains from the same sample are listed, as sequenced in a study of shared clonotypes between healthy human individuals. Using immunoSEQ multiplex PCR, the repertoire was profiled, and TCRdb retains in-frame clones only, with some absent. The sample has fewer than 2.5 million clones; approximately 94% are singletons. Sequencing was carried out using naive CD4+ T cells from PBMCs. Subset defined: CD45RA+ positively selected. Source of these receptors: a man younger than 30 in good health. Some clones in this sample may be carry-over from other donors' samples.

The rearrangement uses TRBV6-4 and TRBJ2-7, with D possibly being TRBD1 (6 bases). Trimming cost V 8 bases and J 3 bases, with 32 bases left between them. The length of the CDR3 is 19 residues. Germline CDR1 and CDR2: MRHNA and SNTAGT. CDR3 amino acids: CASSLDGWIGTQGHYEQYF. The CDR3 nucleotides are TGTGCCAGCTCCTTGGACGGGTGGATAGGGACACAAGGACACTACGAGCAGTACTTC.

The V gene is TRBV7-9, the J gene TRBJ1-2, with TRBD1 as a possible D gene (6 bases). Per germline, CDR1 SEHNR and CDR2 FQNEAQ (reference sequence). This CDR3 has 13 residues. Trimming pared 2 bases from V and 6 bases from J, leaving 10 bases between. DNA for the CDR3: TGTGCCAGCAGCTTACAGGGGCCGGATGGCTACACCTTC. This sequence encodes CASSLQGPDGYTF.

The chain has TRBV6-1 and TRBJ1-5; no firm D call. The CDR3 consists of 14 residues. Between the trimmed V and J ends, which lost 6 bases and 5 bases, there was a span of 14 bases. The germline V gene encodes CDR1 MNHNS and CDR2 SASEGT. This chain's CDR3 is CASSAETDYQPQHF. Written as DNA, the CDR3 is TGTGCCAGCAGCGCCGAGACGGATTATCAGCCCCAGCATTTT.

This chain joins TRBV7-2 and TRBJ1-5; D is possibly TRBD1 (5 bases). Germline V CDR1 and CDR2: SGHTA, FQGNSA. Trimming removed 5 bases at V and 3 bases at J, with 20 bases between. The CDR3 loop spans 17 amino acids. The CDR3 protein is CASSLVPGTQPNQPQHF. DNA of the CDR3: TGTGCCAGCAGCCTAGTTCCCGGGACCCAGCCCAATCAGCCCCAGCATTTT.

This CDR3 is CASSLAYMNTEAFF. CDR3 nucleotide sequence: TGTGCCAGCAGCTTGGCATATATGAACACTGAAGCTTTCTTT. The chain employs TRBV5-4 and TRBJ1-1; D unresolved. Germline V lookup: CDR1 SGHNT, CDR2 YYREEE (reference sequence). This CDR3 is built from 14 residues. V shed 0 bases and J shed 0 bases, with 6 bases lying between them. The full variable domain, rest sourced from reference TRBV5-4 and TRBJ1-1, is ETGVTQSPTHLIKTRGQQVTLRCSSQSGHNTVSWYQQALGQGPQFIFQYYREEENGRGNFPPRFSGLQFPNYSSELNVNALELDDSALYLCASSLAYMNTEAFFGQGTRLTVV.

This clone was recorded once. V usage is TRBV5-6 and J usage is TRBJ1-3; no definite D call. This CDR3 comprises 16 residues. The ends were cut back, 4 bases at V and 0 bases at J, with 14 bases in the middle. The germline V gene encodes CDR1 SGHDT and CDR2 YYEEEE. This CDR3 reads CASSPEGMISGNTIYF. The CDR3 region has the DNA TGTGCCAGCAGCCCGGAGGGTATGATCTCTGGAAACACCATATATTTT.

V gene TRBV4-2 combines with J gene TRBJ2-7; 11 bases are shared with TRBD2. V was pared by 1 base and J by 5 bases, with 10 bases of the junction left unmatched. Per the germline V gene, CDR1 is LGHNA and CDR2 is YNFKEQ. The CDR3 extends over 17 amino acids. The CDR3 region has the DNA TGTGCCAGCAGCCAAGGATTGGGTAGCGGGAGGGTCGACGAGCAGTACTTC. As protein: CASSQGLGSGRVDEQYF.

This chain joins TRBV18 and TRBJ1-4, with D tentatively TRBD1 (5 bases). Germline-derived CDR1 and CDR2 are KGHSH and LQKENI. The CDR3 length is 15 residues. Between the trimmed V and J ends, which lost 4 bases and 3 bases, there was a span of 12 bases. The CDR3 sequence: CASSRSGSSNEKLFF. The CDR3 nucleotides read TGTGCCAGCTCACGCTCAGGGTCGTCTAATGAAAAACTGTTTTTT.

This chain connects TRBV5-1 to TRBJ2-3, with TRBD2 matching 8 bases. The CDR3 runs to 15 residues. The trim removed 2 bases at V and 4 bases at J, leaving 6 bases unmatched. Germline V lookup: CDR1 SGHRS, CDR2 YFSETQ. The CDR3 loop reads CASSFSGGPSDTQYF. DNA for the CDR3: TGCGCCAGCAGCTTTTCGGGAGGGCCATCAGATACGCAGTATTTT. The variable domain in full, with the rest retrieved from reference TRBV5-1 and TRBJ2-3, is KAGVTQTPRYLIKTRGQQVTLSCSPISGHRSVSWYQQTPGQGLQFLFEYFSETQRNKGNFPGRFSGRQFSNSRSEMNVSTLELGDSALYLCASSFSGGPSDTQYFGPGTRLTVL.

The chain is built from TRBV7-8 and TRBJ1-5; D not certain. V was pared by 5 bases and J by 2 bases, with 10 bases between. CDR1 SGHVS and CDR2 FQNEAQ come from the germline V gene. CDR3 length: 14 amino acids. The CDR3 here is CASSSGVGNQPQHF. In DNA form, the CDR3 reads TGTGCCAGCAGCAGCGGAGTGGGCAATCAGCCCCAGCATTTT. The whole variable domain, filled in from reference TRBV7-8 and TRBJ1-5, reads GAGVSQSPRYKVAKRGQDVALRCDPISGHVSLFWYQQALGQGPEFLTYFQNEAQLDKSGLPSDRFFAERPEGSVSTLKIQRTQQEDSAVYLCASSSGVGNQPQHFGDGTRLSIL.

The chain joins TRBV10-2 to TRBJ2-5; 12 bases line up with TRBD2. Germline assignment: CDR1 WSHSY and CDR2 SAAADI. The V and J ends lost 6 bases and 5 bases, in that order; junction bases with no gene match: 7. The CDR3 covers 15 residues. The CDR3 loop reads CASRETSGSGETQYF. The CDR3 DNA reads as TGCGCCAGCAGAGAGACTAGCGGGAGCGGGGAGACCCAGTACTTC.